What follows are 8 T cell receptor beta chains derived from one specimen sequenced in a study of control samples from healthy donors and cancer patients. Some clones are missing from TCRdb's copy, which holds only in-frame ones; the method was immunoSEQ multiplex PCR. The sample records under 80,000 clones, 90% to 95% being singletons. Specimen: PBMCs. These receptors all stem from a woman aged 40 to 49 with lung cancer.

The CDR3 region is CASPGTSGGAGQETQYF. The CDR3 nucleotides read TGTGCCTCCCCCGGGACTAGCGGGGGGGCGGGTCAAGAGACCCAGTACTTC. The chain employs TRBV30 and TRBJ2-5; 16 nucleotides match TRBD2. The length of the CDR3 is 17 residues. Germline lookup yields CDR1 GTSNPN and CDR2 SVGIG (reference sequence). Germline trimming cut 7 bases from V and 2 bases from J; bases unmatched to any gene: 10.

CDR3 amino acids: CASTPRGDEQYF. The CDR3 DNA sequence: TGTGCCAGCACCCCCCGGGGTGACGAGCAGTACTTC. The rearrangement uses TRBV6-6 and TRBJ2-7, with a possible D match to TRBD2 (5 bases). The germline V gene has CDR1 MNHNY and CDR2 SVGAGI (reference sequence). V lost 7 bases, J lost 5 bases, and 12 bases lay in between. This CDR3 contains 12 residues.

Written as DNA, the CDR3 is TGCAGCGTTGGCGGACTAGCGGGGCTCAATGAGCAGTTCTTC. Its protein is CSVGGLAGLNEQFF. This chain connects TRBV29-1 to TRBJ2-1, with 12 positions matching TRBD2. This CDR3 has 14 residues. The J segment lost 6 bases and the V segment lost 4 bases, leaving 4 bases of the junction unmatched. Per germline, CDR1 SQVTM and CDR2 ANQGSEA.

V gene TRBV28 combines with J gene TRBJ1-5; 10 nucleotides match TRBD1. CDR3 size: 14 residues. V trimming: 7 bases; J trimming: 4 bases; junction bases outside the gene matches: 4. The germline gives CDR1 MDHEN, CDR2 SYDVKM. Here the CDR3 DNA reads TGTGCCAGCAAGCGGACAGGGGGAAATCAGCCCCAGCATTTT. Its protein product is CASKRTGGNQPQHF.

The rearrangement uses TRBV9 and TRBJ1-5; 8 bases line up with TRBD1. Germline CDR1 is SGDLS and CDR2 is YYNGEE. CDR3 length: 15 amino acids. J was trimmed by 2 bases and V by 3 bases; bases with no gene match: 4. The CDR3 here is CASSGGQGGNQPQHF. The DNA for the CDR3 is TGTGCCAGCAGCGGAGGACAGGGCGGCAATCAGCCCCAGCATTTT. The whole variable domain, filled in from reference TRBV9 and TRBJ1-5, reads DSGVTQTPKHLITATGQRVTLRCSPRSGDLSVYWYQQSLDQGLQFLIQYYNGEERAKGNILERFSAQQFPDLHSELNLSSLELGDSALYFCASSGGQGGNQPQHFGDGTRLSIL.

V and J are TRBV6-4 and TRBJ2-1, with 9 bases fitting TRBD2. Trimming cost V 3 bases and J 11 bases; bases outside gene matches: 5. Germline CDR1 reads MRHNA; CDR2 reads SNTAGT. This CDR3 comprises 13 residues. DNA of the CDR3: TGTGCCAGCAGTGATTTGGCGGGGGGGCAGCAGTTCTTC. This translates into CASSDLAGGQQFF.

The gene calls are TRBV6-5 and TRBJ2-7; TRBD2 matches 7 bases. CDR3 size: 15 residues. Germline-derived CDR1 and CDR2 are MNHEY and SVGAGI. V gave up 0 bases and J gave up 1 base; unmatched junction bases: 3. The CDR3 spells CASSYSWGGSYEQYF. Written as DNA, the CDR3 is TGTGCCAGCAGTTACTCATGGGGGGGGTCCTACGAGCAGTACTTC.

This chain uses TRBV7-9 with TRBJ2-1; 12 bases align to TRBD2. The germline gives CDR1 SEHNR, CDR2 FQNEAQ (reference sequence). This CDR3 has 15 residues. The V and J ends lost 5 bases and 6 bases, in that order; junction bases with no gene match: 5. CDR3 DNA sequence: TGTGCCAGCAGCCTGACTAGCGGGGGATTCAATGAGCAGTTCTTC. It specifies CASSLTSGGFNEQFF. Variable domain in full (rest from reference TRBV7-9 and TRBJ2-1): DTGVSQNPRHKITKRGQNVTFRCDPISEHNRLYWYRQTLGQGPEFLTYFQNEAQLEKSRLLSDRFSAERPKGSFSTLEIQRTEQGDSAMYLCASSLTSGGFNEQFFGPGTRLTVL.